These 22 T cell receptor beta chains came from one sample sequenced in a study of blood T cell repertoires in COVID-19. The protocol was immunoSEQ multiplex PCR, while the TCRdb copy is restricted to in-frame clones and leaves out a portion. Of 250,000 to 350,000 clones listed, about 87% were seen once; the top ten hold roughly 5.3%. The material sequenced was PBMCs or T cells enriched from blood (not recorded which). The receptors shown here come from a woman between 25 and 40 years old who had recovered from COVID-19.

The rearrangement links TRBV7-9 to TRBJ2-2; TRBD1 is a possible D gene (5 bases). CDR1 is SEHNR and CDR2 is FQNEAQ in the germline V gene (reference sequence). V was pared by 5 bases and J by 3 bases, with 13 bases between. This CDR3 region has 15 residues. The CDR3 DNA sequence: TGTGCCAGCAGCGTCCAGGGTTTGGACACCGGGGAGCTGTTTTTT. This sequence encodes CASSVQGLDTGELFF. Full variable domain (outside the CDR3, taken from reference TRBV7-9 and TRBJ2-2): DTGVSQNPRHKITKRGQNVTFRCDPISEHNRLYWYRQTLGQGPEFLTYFQNEAQLEKSRLLSDRFSAERPKGSFSTLEIQRTEQGDSAMYLCASSVQGLDTGELFFGEGSRLTVL.

This chain connects TRBV2 to TRBJ2-7, with D perhaps matching TRBD2 (5 bases). CDR1 and CDR2 (germline): SNHLY, FYNNEI. The CDR3 loop spans 13 amino acids. V was cut by 2 bases and J by 2 bases, with 7 bases left in between. CDR3 DNA: TGTGCCAGCAGTGAAACGGAGGCCTACGAGCAGTACTTC. Amino acid sequence: CASSETEAYEQYF.

This sequence joins TRBV7-2 and TRBJ1-1; D gene unclear. The germline V gene encodes CDR1 SGHTA and CDR2 FQGNSA. This CDR3 is 16 amino acids long. The V end was cut by 4 bases, the J end by 0 bases, with 15 bases between. The CDR3 sequence is CASSSRRLAMNTEAFF. The CDR3 bases are TGTGCCAGCAGCTCGAGACGGTTAGCCATGAACACTGAAGCTTTCTTT.

V is TRBV4-1 and J is TRBJ1-3; TRBD1 agrees at 12 bases. The germline gives CDR1 MGHRA, CDR2 YSYEKL. This CDR3 spans 18 amino acids. V lost 4 bases and J lost 2; bases outside the gene matches: 9. The CDR3 DNA reads TGCGCCAGCAGCCCCACCCCGGGACAGGGGGCGACTGGAAACACCATATATTTT. Translating it yields CASSPTPGQGATGNTIYF.

V is TRBV3-1 (or the pseudogene TRBV3-2) and J is TRBJ1-2; 7 bases match TRBD1. The CDR3 runs 14 residues. Trimming took 5 bases from V and 3 from J; bases not matched to a gene: 6. Germline-derived CDR1 and CDR2 are LGHDT and YNNKEL (reference sequence). The DNA of the CDR3 is TGTGCCAGCAGCAATATACAGGGGCACTATGGCTACACCTTC. Protein sequence: CASSNIQGHYGYTF.

The chain uses TRBV4-1 and TRBJ2-1; D gene uncertain. The CDR3 has 13 residues. Looked up from germline, CDR1 is MGHRA and CDR2 is YSYEKL. The V end was cut by 4 bases, the J end by 9 bases, with 13 bases between. CDR3 residues: CASSLQNSPEQFF. CDR3 DNA sequence: TGCGCCAGCAGCCTCCAGAATTCGCCTGAGCAGTTCTTC.

V is TRBV19 and J is TRBJ1-5, with TRBD1 as a possible D gene (5 bases). The V end lost 1 base, the J end lost 7 bases, and 8 bases lay between the germline ends. CDR3 length: 13 amino acids. Germline V gives CDR1 LNHDA, CDR2 SQIVND (reference sequence). In nucleotides, the CDR3 is TGTGCCAGTAGTATAGTTCGGGGGCAGCCCCAGCATTTT. Its translation is CASSIVRGQPQHF.

V is TRBV18 and J is TRBJ1-1, with 8 bases aligning to TRBD1. Germline lookup yields CDR1 KGHSH and CDR2 LQKENI. Germline trimming cut 3 bases from V and 3 bases from J; bases unmatched to any gene: 9. CDR3 size: 16 residues. The chain's CDR3 is CASSPLGAGGDTEAFF. CDR3 DNA sequence: TGTGCCAGCTCACCCCTCGGGGCAGGGGGCGACACTGAAGCTTTCTTT.

V usage is TRBV29-1 and J usage is TRBJ1-5; D remains unclear. Trimming removed 2 bases at V and 11 bases at J, with 19 bases between. The CDR3 runs 14 residues. CDR1 is SQVTM, CDR2 ANQGSEA, per germline. DNA of the CDR3: TGCAGCGTTGAATCCCGGGTGCCCACGCCGGCCCAGCATTTT. It translates to CSVESRVPTPAQHF.

A word on this clone: The sample carries other DNA sequences with the same CDR3. The J gene is TRBJ1-1, the V gene TRBV7-3; perhaps TRBD1 as D (5 bases). Germline values: CDR1 SGHTA, CDR2 FQGTGA. There are 13 residues in the CDR3. V lost 5 bases to trimming and J lost 2 bases, with 9 bases between them. The CDR3 sequence is CASSLQGNTEAFF. The CDR3 DNA reads as TGTGCCAGCAGCCTCCAGGGAAACACTGAAGCTTTCTTT. The variable domain in full, with the rest retrieved from reference TRBV7-3 and TRBJ1-1, is GAGVSQTPSNKVTEKGKYVELRCDPISGHTALYWYRQSLGQGPEFLIYFQGTGAADDSGLPNDRFFAVRPEGSVSTLKIQRTERGDSAVYLCASSLQGNTEAFFGQGTRLTVV.

The chain combines TRBV19 with TRBJ1-2, with TRBD1 matching over 10 bases. Germline V lookup: CDR1 LNHDA, CDR2 SQIVND (reference sequence). V shed 4 bases, J shed 6 bases, and the junction held 5 bases outside the gene matches. This CDR3 is built from 14 residues. The CDR3 reads CASSTTGGQDGYTF. The DNA for the CDR3 is TGTGCCAGTAGTACGACAGGGGGCCAGGATGGCTACACCTTC. Full variable domain (rest looked up from reference TRBV19 and TRBJ1-2): DGGITQSPKYLFRKEGQNVTLSCEQNLNHDAMYWYRQDPGQGLRLIYYSQIVNDFQKGDIAEGYSVSREKKESFPLTVTSAQKNPTAFYLCASSTTGGQDGYTFGSGTRLTVV.

CDR3 region: CASSLAGRNEQFF. The DNA of the CDR3 is TGTGCCAGCAGCTTAGCGGGCAGAAATGAGCAGTTCTTC. The chain uses TRBV7-2 and TRBJ2-1, with D unresolved. The CDR3 sequence is 13 residues long. Looked up from germline, CDR1 is SGHTA and CDR2 is FQGNSA. Trimming shortened V by 0 bases and J by 7 bases, and 7 bases separated the two germline ends.

This chain uses TRBV14 with TRBJ2-7; TRBD2 might be the D (6 bases). This CDR3 comprises 15 residues. Trimming shortened V by 0 bases and J by 5 bases, and 14 bases separated the two germline ends. CDR1 and CDR2 (germline): SGHDN, FVKESK. DNA of the CDR3: TGTGCCAGCAGCCAAGATCAAGTAGGGAGGCACGAGCAGTACTTC. It translates to CASSQDQVGRHEQYF. Looking up the rest from reference TRBV14 and TRBJ2-7 gives the full variable domain: EAGVTQFPSHSVIEKGQTVTLRCDPISGHDNLYWYRRVMGKEIKFLLHFVKESKQDESGMPNNRFLAERTGGTYSTLKVQPAELEDSGVYFCASSQDQVGRHEQYFGPGTRLTVT.

The DNA of the CDR3 is TGTGCCAGCAGTGAGGGGCAGATCTCCTACAATGAGCAGTTCTTC. The encoded protein is CASSEGQISYNEQFF. The genes are TRBV6-1 and TRBJ2-1; maybe TRBD1 (5 bases). CDR1 is MNHNS and CDR2 is SASEGT in the germline V gene. The V gene lost 3 bases and the J gene lost 0 bases, with 9 bases spanning the gap. CDR3 length: 15 residues.

The V and J genes are TRBV6-6 and TRBJ2-5; tentatively, D is TRBD1 (6 bases). V lost 2 bases and J 5 bases, leaving 15 bases between the germline ends. The CDR3 spans 15 residues. Germline lookup yields CDR1 MNHNY and CDR2 SVGAGI (reference sequence). DNA of the CDR3: TGTGCCAGCAGTTACGGGGACAATCTCATCGAGACCCAGTACTTC. Translated, it gives CASSYGDNLIETQYF.

This sequence joins TRBV3-1 (or the pseudogene TRBV3-2) and TRBJ1-1; D is uncertain. Per germline, CDR1 LGHDT and CDR2 YNNKEL (reference sequence). CDR3 size: 14 residues. With 3 bases removed from V and 0 bases from J, the gap between germline ends came to 8 bases. CDR3 coding DNA: TGTGCCAGCAGCCATCCCGTAATGAACACTGAAGCTTTCTTT. Amino acid sequence: CASSHPVMNTEAFF.

The chain recombines TRBV24-1 with TRBJ2-7; possible D gene TRBD1, 6 bases. Germline lookup yields CDR1 KGHDR and CDR2 SFDVKD. The V end lost 2 bases, the J end lost 2 bases, and 12 bases lay between the germline ends. The CDR3 totals 15 residues. For the CDR3, the DNA is TGTGCCACCAGTGATTGGGGGACAAGAGCCTACGAGCAGTACTTC. Its translation is CATSDWGTRAYEQYF.

The J gene is TRBJ2-5, the V gene TRBV9, with TRBD1 as a possible D gene (6 bases). Germline CDR1 is SGDLS and CDR2 is YYNGEE. V lost 0 bases, J lost 4 bases, and 10 bases lay in between. The CDR3 is 14 amino acids. The CDR3 DNA reads TGTGCCAGCAGCGTAGGAAGCAGGGGAGAGACCCAGTACTTC. Protein product: CASSVGSRGETQYF.

V gene TRBV2 combines with J gene TRBJ1-1; D gene unclear. This CDR3 has 14 residues. CDR1 and CDR2 from the germline V gene are SNHLY and FYNNEI. Trimming removed 8 bases from V and 2 bases from J, with 15 bases in between. The chain's CDR3 is CASGKDSSNTEAFF. CDR3 nucleotide sequence: TGTGCCAGCGGCAAGGACTCCAGTAACACTGAAGCTTTCTTT.

Worth noting for this clone: Different DNA sequences within this sample yield the same CDR3. The CDR3 nucleotides read TGTGCCAGCAGCTTAGTGTCCGGCTCTGGAAACACCATATATTTT. Protein: CASSLVSGSGNTIYF. The chain carries TRBV7-2 and TRBJ1-3; D not certain. The V end lost 1 base, the J end lost 0 bases, and 7 bases lay between the germline ends. The V gene's germline CDR1 is SGHTA and CDR2 FQGNSA. The CDR3 is made up of 15 amino acids.

The count of this clone is one. The chain is built from TRBV6-2 or TRBV6-3 and TRBJ1-1; 10 bases match TRBD1. Germline CDR1 MNHEY, CDR2 SVGEGT. V was clipped by 4 bases and J by 5 bases; unmatched bases: 4. CDR3 length: 14 amino acids. The CDR3 here is CASSSDRGQTEAFF. The CDR3 DNA is TGTGCCAGCAGTTCTGACAGGGGGCAAACTGAAGCTTTCTTT.

This chain connects TRBV5-1 to TRBJ2-7; 7 bases match TRBD1. Losses at the gene ends were 0 bases for V and 2 bases for J; bases not matched to a gene: 2. The CDR3 consists of 14 residues. In germline, CDR1 is SGHRS, CDR2 YFSETQ. The CDR3 region is CASSLETGAYEQYF. DNA for the CDR3: TGCGCCAGCAGCTTGGAAACAGGGGCCTACGAGCAGTACTTC.